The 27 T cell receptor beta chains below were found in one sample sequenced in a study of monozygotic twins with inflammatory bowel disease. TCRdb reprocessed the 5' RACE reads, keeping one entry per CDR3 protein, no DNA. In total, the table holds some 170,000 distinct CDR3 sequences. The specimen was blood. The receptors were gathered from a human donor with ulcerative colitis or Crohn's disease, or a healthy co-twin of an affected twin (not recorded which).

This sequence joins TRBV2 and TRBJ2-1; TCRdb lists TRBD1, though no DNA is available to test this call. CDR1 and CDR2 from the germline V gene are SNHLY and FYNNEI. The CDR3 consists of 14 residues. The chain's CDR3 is CASGPLAGTGEQFF.

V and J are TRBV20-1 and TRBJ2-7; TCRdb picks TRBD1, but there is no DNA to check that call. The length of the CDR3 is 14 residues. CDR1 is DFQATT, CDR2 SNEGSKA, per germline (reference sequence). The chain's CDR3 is CSASPGTDSYEQYF.

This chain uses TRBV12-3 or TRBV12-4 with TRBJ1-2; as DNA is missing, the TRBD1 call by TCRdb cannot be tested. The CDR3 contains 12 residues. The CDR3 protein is CASHSVGQGRQF.

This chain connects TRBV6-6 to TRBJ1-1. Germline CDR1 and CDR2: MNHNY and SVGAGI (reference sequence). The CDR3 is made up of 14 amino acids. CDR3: CASSYSTVNTEAFF.

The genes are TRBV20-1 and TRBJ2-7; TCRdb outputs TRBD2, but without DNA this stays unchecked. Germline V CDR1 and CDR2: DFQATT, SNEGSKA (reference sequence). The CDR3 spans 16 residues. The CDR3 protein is CSAGASGSMLSYEQYF.

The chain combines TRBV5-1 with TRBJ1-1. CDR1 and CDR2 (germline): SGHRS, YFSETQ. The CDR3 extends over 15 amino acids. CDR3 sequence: CASSPTVGANTVAFF.

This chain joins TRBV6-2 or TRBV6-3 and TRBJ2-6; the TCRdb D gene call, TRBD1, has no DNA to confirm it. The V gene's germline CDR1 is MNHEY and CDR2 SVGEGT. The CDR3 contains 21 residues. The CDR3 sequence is CASSYFLSGVGLSSGANVLTF.

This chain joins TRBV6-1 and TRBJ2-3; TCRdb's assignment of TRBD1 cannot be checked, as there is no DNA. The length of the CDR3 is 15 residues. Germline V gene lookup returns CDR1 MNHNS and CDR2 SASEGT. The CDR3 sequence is CASSEDRAGTDTQYF.

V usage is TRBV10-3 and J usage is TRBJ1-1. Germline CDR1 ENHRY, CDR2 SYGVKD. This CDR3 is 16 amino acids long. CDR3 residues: CAISESRALMNTEAFF.

The CDR3 loop reads CASSPVSRIETQYF. The chain carries TRBV7-7 and TRBJ2-5. This CDR3 comprises 14 residues. CDR1 is SSHAT and CDR2 is FNYEAQ in the germline V gene (reference sequence).

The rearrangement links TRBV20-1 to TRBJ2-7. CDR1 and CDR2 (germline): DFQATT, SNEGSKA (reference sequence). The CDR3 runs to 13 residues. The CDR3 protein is CSARLLAIYEQYF.

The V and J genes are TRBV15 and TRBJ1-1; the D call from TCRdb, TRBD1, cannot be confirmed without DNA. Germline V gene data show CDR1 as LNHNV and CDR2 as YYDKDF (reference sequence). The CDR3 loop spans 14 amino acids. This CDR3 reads CATSRDTGRTEAFF.

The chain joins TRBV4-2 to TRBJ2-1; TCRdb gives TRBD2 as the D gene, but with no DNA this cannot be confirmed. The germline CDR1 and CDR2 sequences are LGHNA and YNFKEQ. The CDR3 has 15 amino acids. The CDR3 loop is CASSQSWRAYNEQFF.

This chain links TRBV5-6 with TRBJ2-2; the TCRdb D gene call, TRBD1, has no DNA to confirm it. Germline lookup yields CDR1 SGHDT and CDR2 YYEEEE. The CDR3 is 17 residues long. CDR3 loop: CASSLEGSLGNTGELFF.

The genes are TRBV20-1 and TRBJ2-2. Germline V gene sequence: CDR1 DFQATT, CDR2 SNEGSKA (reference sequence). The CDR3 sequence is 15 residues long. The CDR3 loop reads CSARDRQANTGELFF.

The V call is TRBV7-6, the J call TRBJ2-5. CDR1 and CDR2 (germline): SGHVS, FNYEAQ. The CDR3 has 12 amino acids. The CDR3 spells CASKGSQETQYF.

The CDR3 sequence: CASSLTSGGPVDTQYF. This chain connects TRBV5-1 to TRBJ2-3; lacking DNA, the TRBD2 call made by TCRdb goes unchecked. Per germline, CDR1 SGHRS and CDR2 YFSETQ. CDR3 size: 16 residues. Combining the CDR3 with reference TRBV5-1 and TRBJ2-3 gives the whole variable domain KAGVTQTPRYLIKTRGQQVTLSCSPISGHRSVSWYQQTPGQGLQFLFEYFSETQRNKGNFPGRFSGRQFSNSRSEMNVSTLELGDSALYLCASSLTSGGPVDTQYFGPGTRLTVL.

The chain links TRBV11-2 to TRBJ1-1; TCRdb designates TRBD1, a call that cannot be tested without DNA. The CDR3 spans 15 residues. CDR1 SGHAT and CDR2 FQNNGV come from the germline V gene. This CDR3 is CASSLDLGGPTEAFF.

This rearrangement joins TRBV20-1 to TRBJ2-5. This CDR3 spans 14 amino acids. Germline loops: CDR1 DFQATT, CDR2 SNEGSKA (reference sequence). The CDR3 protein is CSARDRQVRETQYF.

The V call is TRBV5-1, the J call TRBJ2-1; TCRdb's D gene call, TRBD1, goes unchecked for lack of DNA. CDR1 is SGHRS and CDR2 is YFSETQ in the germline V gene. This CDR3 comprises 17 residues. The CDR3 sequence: CASSLVPTGDLYNEQFF.

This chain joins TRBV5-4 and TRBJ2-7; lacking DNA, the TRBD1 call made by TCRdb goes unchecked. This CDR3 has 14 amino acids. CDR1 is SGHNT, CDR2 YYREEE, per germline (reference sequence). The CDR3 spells CASSPGQGKDEQYF.

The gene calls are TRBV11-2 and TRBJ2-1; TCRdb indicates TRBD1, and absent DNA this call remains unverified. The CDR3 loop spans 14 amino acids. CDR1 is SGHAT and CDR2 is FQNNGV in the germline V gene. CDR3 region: CASSLGGVGDEQFF.

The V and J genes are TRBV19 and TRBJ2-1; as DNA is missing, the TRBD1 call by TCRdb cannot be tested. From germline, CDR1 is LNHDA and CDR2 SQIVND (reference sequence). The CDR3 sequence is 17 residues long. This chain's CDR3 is CASSMGPRQGASDEQFF. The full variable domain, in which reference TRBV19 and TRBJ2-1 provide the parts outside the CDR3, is DGGITQSPKYLFRKEGQNVTLSCEQNLNHDAMYWYRQDPGQGLRLIYYSQIVNDFQKGDIAEGYSVSREKKESFPLTVTSAQKNPTAFYLCASSMGPRQGASDEQFFGPGTRLTVL.

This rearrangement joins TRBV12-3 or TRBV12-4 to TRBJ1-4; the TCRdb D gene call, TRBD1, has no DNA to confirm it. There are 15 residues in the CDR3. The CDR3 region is CASKRQGGLHEKLFF.

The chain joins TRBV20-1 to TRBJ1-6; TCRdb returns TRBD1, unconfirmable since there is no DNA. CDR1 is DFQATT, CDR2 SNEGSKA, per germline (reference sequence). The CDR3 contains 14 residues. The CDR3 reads CSARDIWGDSPLHF.

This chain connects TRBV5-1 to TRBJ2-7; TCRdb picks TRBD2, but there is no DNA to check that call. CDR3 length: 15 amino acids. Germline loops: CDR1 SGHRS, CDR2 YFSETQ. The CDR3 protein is CASSLAPGGPYEQYF.

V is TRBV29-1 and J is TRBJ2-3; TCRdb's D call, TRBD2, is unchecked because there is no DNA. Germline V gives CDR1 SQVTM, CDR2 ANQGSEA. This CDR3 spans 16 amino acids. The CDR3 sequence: CSVGGASGISTDTQYF.